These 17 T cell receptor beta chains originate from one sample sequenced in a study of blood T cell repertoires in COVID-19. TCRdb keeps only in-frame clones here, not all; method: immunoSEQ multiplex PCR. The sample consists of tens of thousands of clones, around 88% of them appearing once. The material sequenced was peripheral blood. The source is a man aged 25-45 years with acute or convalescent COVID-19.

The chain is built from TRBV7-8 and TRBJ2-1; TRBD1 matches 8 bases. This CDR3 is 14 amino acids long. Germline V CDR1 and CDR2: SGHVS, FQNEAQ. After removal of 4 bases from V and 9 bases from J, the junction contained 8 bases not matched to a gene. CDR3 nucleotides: TGTGCCAGCAGCTATAAGACAGGGGAGAGTGAGCAGTTCTTC. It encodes CASSYKTGESEQFF.

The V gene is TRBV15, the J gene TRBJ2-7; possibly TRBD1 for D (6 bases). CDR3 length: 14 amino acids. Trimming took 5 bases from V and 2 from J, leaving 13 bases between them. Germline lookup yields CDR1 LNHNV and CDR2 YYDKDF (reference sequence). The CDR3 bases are TGTGCCACCAGCGGTCCCAGGGGAGCCTACGAGCAGTACTTC. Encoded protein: CATSGPRGAYEQYF.

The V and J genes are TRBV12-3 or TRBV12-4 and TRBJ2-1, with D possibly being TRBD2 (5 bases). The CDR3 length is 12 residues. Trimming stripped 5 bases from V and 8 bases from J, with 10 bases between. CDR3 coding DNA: TGTGCCAGCAGTATGGCGCGGGATGAGCAGTTCTTC. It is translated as CASSMARDEQFF.

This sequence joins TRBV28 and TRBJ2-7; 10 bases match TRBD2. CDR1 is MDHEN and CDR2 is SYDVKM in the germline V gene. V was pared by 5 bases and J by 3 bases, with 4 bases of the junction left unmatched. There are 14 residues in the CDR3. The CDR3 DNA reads TGTGCCAGCAGTCCCTTAGCGGGAGGCTACGAGCAGTACTTC. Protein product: CASSPLAGGYEQYF.

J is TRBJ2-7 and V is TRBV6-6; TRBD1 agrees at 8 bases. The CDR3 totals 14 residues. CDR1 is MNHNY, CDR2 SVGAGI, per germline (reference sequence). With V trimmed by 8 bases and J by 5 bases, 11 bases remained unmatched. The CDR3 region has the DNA TGTGCCAGCGCCATGGGGACAGGATGGGACGAGCAGTACTTC. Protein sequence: CASAMGTGWDEQYF.

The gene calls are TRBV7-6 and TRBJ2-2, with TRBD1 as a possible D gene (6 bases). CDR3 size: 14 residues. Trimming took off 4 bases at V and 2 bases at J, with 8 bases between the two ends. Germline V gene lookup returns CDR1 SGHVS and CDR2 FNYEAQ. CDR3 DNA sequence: TGTGCCAGCAGCTGGACAGCCAACACCGGGGAGCTGTTTTTT. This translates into CASSWTANTGELFF.

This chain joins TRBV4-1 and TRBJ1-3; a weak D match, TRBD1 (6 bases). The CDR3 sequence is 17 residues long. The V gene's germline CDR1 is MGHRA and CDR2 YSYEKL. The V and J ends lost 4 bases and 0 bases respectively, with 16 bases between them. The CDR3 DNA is TGCGCCAGCAGCCTTACCGCCGGACAGAACTCTGGAAACACCATATATTTT. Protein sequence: CASSLTAGQNSGNTIYF.

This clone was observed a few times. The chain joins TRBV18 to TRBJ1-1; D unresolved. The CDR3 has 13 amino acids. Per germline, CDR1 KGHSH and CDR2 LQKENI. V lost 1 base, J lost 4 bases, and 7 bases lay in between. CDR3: CASSPRPGTEAFF. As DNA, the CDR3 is TGTGCCAGCTCACCACGACCGGGCACTGAAGCTTTCTTT.

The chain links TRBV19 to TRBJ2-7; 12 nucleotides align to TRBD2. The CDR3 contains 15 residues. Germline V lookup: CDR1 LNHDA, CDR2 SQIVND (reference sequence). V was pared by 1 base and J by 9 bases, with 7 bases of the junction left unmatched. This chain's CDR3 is CASSIGSTSGSLQYF. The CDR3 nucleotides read TGTGCCAGTAGTATAGGTTCGACTAGCGGGAGTCTGCAGTACTTC.

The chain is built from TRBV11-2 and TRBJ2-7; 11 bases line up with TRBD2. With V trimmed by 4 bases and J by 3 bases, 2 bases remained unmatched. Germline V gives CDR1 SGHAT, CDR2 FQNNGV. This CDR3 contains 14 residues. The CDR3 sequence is CASSSGLAVYEQYF. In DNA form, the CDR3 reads TGTGCCAGCAGCTCGGGACTAGCGGTCTACGAGCAGTACTTC.

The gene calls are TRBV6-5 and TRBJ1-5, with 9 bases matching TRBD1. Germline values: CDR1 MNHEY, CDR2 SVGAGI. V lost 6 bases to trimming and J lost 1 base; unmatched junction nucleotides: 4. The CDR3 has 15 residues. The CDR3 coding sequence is TGTGCCAGCAGGGACAGGGGTTTGAGCAATCAGCCCCAGCATTTT. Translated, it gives CASRDRGLSNQPQHF.

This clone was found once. The CDR3 here is CASSPGSGANVLTF. The CDR3 DNA follows: TGTGCCAGCAGTCCAGGGTCTGGGGCCAACGTCCTGACTTTC. J is TRBJ2-6 and V is TRBV2, with a tentative D call TRBD1 (5 bases). This CDR3 spans 14 amino acids. Trimming took off 5 bases at V and 1 base at J, with 6 bases between the two ends. The germline V gene encodes CDR1 SNHLY and CDR2 FYNNEI.

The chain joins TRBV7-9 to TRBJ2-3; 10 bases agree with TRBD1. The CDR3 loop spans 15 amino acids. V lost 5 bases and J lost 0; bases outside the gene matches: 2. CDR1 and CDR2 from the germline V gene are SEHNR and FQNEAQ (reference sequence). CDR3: CASSKGQGSTDTQYF. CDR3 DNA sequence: TGTGCCAGCAGCAAGGGACAGGGGAGCACAGATACGCAGTATTTT.

The CDR3 DNA is TGTGCCAGCAGCTTAGGCCCGGGAGGGACCGGGCAGTACTTC. This translates into CASSLGPGGTGQYF. J is TRBJ2-7 and V is TRBV7-2; 8 nucleotides match TRBD2. This CDR3 is 14 amino acids long. After removal of 1 base from V and 9 bases from J, the junction contained 8 bases not matched to a gene. Germline V gene data show CDR1 as SGHTA and CDR2 as FQGNSA.

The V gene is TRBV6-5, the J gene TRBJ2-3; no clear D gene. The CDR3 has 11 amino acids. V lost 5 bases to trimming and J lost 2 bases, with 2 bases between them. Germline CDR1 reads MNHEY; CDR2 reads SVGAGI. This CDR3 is CASSHTDTQYF. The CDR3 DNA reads TGTGCCAGCAGTCACACAGATACGCAGTATTTT.

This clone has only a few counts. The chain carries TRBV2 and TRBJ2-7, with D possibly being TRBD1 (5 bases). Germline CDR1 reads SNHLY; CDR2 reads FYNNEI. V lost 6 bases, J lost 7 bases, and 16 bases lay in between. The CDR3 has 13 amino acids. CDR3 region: CASRPRVLMEQYF. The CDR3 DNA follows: TGTGCCAGCAGACCCAGGGTGTTAATGGAGCAGTACTTC.

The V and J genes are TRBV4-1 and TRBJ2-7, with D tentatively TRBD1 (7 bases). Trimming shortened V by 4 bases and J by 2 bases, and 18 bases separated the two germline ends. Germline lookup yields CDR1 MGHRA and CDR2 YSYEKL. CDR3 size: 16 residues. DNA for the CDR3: TGCGCCAGCAGCCCCGGGGGACAGATTCCACCCTACGAGCAGTACTTC. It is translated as CASSPGGQIPPYEQYF.